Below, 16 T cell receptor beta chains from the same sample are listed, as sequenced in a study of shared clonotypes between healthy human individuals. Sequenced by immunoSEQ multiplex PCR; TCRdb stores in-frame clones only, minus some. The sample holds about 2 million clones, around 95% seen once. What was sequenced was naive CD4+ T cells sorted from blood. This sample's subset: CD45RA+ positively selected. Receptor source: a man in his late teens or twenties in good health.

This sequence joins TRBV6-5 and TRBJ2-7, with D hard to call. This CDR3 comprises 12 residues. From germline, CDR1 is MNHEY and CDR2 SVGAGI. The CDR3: CASPPGAYEQYF. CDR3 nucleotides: TGTGCGTCCCCCCCCGGTGCATACGAGCAGTACTTC.

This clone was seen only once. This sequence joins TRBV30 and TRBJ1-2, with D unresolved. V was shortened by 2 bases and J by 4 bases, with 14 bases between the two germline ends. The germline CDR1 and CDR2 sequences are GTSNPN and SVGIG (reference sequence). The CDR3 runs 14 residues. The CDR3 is CAWSPEGWGYGYTF. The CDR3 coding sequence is TGTGCCTGGAGTCCGGAGGGATGGGGCTATGGCTACACCTTC.

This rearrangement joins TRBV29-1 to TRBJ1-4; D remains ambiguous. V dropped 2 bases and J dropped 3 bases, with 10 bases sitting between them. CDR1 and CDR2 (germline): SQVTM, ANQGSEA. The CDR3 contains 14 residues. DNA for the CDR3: TGCAGCGTTGAAACCCGGGTCCCTAATGAAAAACTGTTTTTT. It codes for CSVETRVPNEKLFF.

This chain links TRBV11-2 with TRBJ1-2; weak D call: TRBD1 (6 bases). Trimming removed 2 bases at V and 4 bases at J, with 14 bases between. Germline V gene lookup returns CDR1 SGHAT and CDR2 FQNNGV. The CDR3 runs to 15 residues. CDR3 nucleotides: TGTGCCAGCAGCTTACCGCTGGACAGTTTCTATGGCTACACCTTC. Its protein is CASSLPLDSFYGYTF.

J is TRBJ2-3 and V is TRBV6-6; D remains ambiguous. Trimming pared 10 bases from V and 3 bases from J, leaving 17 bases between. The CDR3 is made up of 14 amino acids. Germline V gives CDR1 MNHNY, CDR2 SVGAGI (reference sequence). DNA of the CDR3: TGTGCCATCAAAATGAGAAACCCGACAGATACGCAGTATTTT. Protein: CAIKMRNPTDTQYF.

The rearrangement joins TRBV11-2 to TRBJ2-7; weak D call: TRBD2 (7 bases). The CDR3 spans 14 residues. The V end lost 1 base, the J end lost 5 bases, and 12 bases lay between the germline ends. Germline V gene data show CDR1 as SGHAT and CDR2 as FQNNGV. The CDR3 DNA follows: TGTGCCAGCAGCTTAGTGGGAGGGGGTGACGAGCAGTACTTC. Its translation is CASSLVGGGDEQYF.

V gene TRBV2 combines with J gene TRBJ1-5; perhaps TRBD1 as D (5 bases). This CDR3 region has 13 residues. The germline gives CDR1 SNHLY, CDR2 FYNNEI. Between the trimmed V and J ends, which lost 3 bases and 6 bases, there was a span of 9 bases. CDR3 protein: CASSDFRVQPQHF. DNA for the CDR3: TGTGCCAGCAGTGATTTCAGGGTTCAGCCCCAGCATTTT.

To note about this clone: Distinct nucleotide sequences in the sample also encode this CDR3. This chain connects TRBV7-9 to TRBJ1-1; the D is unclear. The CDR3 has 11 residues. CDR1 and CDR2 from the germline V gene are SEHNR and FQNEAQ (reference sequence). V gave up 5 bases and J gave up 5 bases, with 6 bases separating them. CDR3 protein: CASSQNTEAFF. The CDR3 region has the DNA TGTGCCAGCAGCCAGAATACTGAAGCTTTCTTT.

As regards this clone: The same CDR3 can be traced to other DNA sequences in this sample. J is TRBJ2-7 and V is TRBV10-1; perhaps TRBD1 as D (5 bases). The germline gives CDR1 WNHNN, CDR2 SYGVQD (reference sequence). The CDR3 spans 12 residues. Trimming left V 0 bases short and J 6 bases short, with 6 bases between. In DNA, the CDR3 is TGCGCCAGCAGTGAGTCTAGGGGCGAGCAGTACTTC. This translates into CASSESRGEQYF.

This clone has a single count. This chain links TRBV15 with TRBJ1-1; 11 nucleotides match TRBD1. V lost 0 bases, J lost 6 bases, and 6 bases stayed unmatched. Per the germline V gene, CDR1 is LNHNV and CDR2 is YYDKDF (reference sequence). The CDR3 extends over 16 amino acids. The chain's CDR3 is CATSRDGTGGNAEAFF. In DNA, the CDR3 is TGTGCCACCAGCAGAGATGGGACAGGGGGAAATGCTGAAGCTTTCTTT.

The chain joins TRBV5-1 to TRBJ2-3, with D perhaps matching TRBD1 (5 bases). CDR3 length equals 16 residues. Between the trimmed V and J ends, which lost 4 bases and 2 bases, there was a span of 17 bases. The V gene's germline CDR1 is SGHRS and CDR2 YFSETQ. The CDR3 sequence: CASSGGQPTFTDTQYF. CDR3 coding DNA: TGCGCCAGCAGCGGCGGACAACCGACCTTCACAGATACGCAGTATTTT. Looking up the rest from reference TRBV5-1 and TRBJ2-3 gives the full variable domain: KAGVTQTPRYLIKTRGQQVTLSCSPISGHRSVSWYQQTPGQGLQFLFEYFSETQRNKGNFPGRFSGRQFSNSRSEMNVSTLELGDSALYLCASSGGQPTFTDTQYFGPGTRLTVL.

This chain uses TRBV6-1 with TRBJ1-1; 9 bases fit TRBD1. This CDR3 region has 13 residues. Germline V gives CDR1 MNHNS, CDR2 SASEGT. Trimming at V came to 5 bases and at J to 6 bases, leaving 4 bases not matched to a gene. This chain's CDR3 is CASSNRGHSEAFF. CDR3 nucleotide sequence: TGTGCCAGCAGTAACAGGGGGCACTCTGAAGCTTTCTTT.

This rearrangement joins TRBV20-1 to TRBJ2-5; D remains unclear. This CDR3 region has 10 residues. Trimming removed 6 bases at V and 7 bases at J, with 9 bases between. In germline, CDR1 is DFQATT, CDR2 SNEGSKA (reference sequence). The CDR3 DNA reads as TGCAGTGCCACATTCGGGACCCAGTACTTC. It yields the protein CSATFGTQYF.

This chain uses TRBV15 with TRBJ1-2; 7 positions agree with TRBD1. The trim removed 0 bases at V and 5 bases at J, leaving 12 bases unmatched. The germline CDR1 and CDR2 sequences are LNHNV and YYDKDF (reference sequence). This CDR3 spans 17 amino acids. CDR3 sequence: CATSRDHTGPGGYGYTF. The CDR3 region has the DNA TGTGCCACCAGCAGAGATCATACCGGGCCAGGGGGTTATGGCTACACCTTC. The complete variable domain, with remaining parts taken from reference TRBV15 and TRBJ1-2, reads DAMVIQNPRYQVTQFGKPVTLSCSQTLNHNVMYWYQQKSSQAPKLLFHYYDKDFNNEADTPDNFQSRRPNTSFCFLDIRSPGLGDTAMYLCATSRDHTGPGGYGYTFGSGTRLTVV.

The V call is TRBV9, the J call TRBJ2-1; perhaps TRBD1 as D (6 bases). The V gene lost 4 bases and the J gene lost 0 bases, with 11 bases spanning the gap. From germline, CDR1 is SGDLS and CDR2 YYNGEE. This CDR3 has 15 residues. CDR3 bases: TGTGCCAGCAGCATACGGGACACCTCCTACAATGAGCAGTTCTTC. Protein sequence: CASSIRDTSYNEQFF.

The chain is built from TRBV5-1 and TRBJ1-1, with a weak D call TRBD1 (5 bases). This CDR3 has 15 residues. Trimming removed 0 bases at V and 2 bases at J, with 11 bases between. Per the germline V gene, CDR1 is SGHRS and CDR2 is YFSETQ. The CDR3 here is CASSLDGGINTEAFF. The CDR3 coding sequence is TGCGCCAGCAGCTTGGATGGGGGGATTAACACTGAAGCTTTCTTT. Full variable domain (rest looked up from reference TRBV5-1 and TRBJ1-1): KAGVTQTPRYLIKTRGQQVTLSCSPISGHRSVSWYQQTPGQGLQFLFEYFSETQRNKGNFPGRFSGRQFSNSRSEMNVSTLELGDSALYLCASSLDGGINTEAFFGQGTRLTVV.